This T cell receptor (beta chain) was obtained from a study of T cell responses to AZD1222 COVID-19 vaccine. The CDR3 is 16 residues long. Germline V gives CDR1 LNHDA, CDR2 SQIVND (reference sequence). After removal of 2 bases from V and 2 bases from J, the junction contained 6 bases not matched to a gene. Libraries were prepared by immunoSEQ multiplex PCR; TCRdb keeps only in-frame clonotypes and omits some of them. The sample includes some 150,000 clones, roughly 88% of them seen just once. The source of this sequence is an adult in good health. The material was peripheral blood, obtained on day 0 of MenACWY control vaccination. V usage is TRBV19 and J usage is TRBJ2-1; the match to TRBD1 covers 7 bases. The CDR3 sequence: CASSILGQPTYNEQFF. CDR3 nucleotides: TGTGCCAGTAGTATATTGGGACAGCCAACCTACAATGAGCAGTTCTTC.